These T cell receptor beta chains were read from a single sample in a study of PD-L1 blockade in urothelial cancer. Assay: immunoSEQ multiplex PCR; the TCRdb copy retains only in-frame clones and omits some. The sample shows some 40,000 clones, more than 70% of them seen only once. Specimen: PBMCs, collected around atezolizumab (anti-PD-L1) treatment. All receptors derive from a donor aged 40 or older with urothelial cancer. Both conserved end residues are part of each CDR3. The D gene is left open where the match is weak. Part of the rows lack a size; the others show once, few, many or a class for expanded clones.

size	V	D	J	CDR3	DNA
.	TRBV7-9	.	TRBJ1-4	CASSFWRGGTNEKLFF	TGTGCCAGCAGCTTTTGGAGGGGAGGTACTAATGAAAAACTGTTTTTT
.	TRBV7-8	.	TRBJ2-7	CASSEQAGDEQYF	TGTGCCAGCAGCGAACAGGCTGGGGACGAGCAGTACTTC
.	TRBV6-1	.	TRBJ1-1	CASSERAWGYMNTEAFF	TGTGCCAGCAGTGAAAGGGCATGGGGCTATATGAACACTGAAGCTTTCTTT
.	TRBV4-3	TRBD2	TRBJ2-1	CASSQDGRLGGSYEQFF	TGCGCCAGCAGCCAAGATGGCCGGCTGGGGGGGTCTTATGAGCAGTTCTTC
.	TRBV7-6	.	TRBJ2-5	CASSPQRLETQYF	TGTGCCAGCAGCCCCCAGCGGTTAGAGACCCAGTACTTC
once	TRBV9	TRBD1	TRBJ2-5	CASSVGSGGETQYF	TGTGCCAGCAGCGTAGGGTCAGGGGGAGAGACCCAGTACTTC
.	TRBV19	TRBD1	TRBJ2-7	CASSRTGAPYEQYF	TGTGCCAGTAGTCGGACAGGGGCCCCCTACGAGCAGTACTTC
.	TRBV7-8	.	TRBJ2-7	CASSRGASGYEQYF	TGTGCCAGCAGCCGGGGGGCGTCGGGCTACGAGCAGTACTTC
.	TRBV2	TRBD2	TRBJ2-5	CASSEAWEGKETQYF	TGTGCCAGCAGTGAAGCCTGGGAGGGCAAAGAGACCCAGTACTTC
.	TRBV5-8	TRBD2	TRBJ2-1	CASRTRFGEQFF	TGTGCCAGCCGGACTAGATTTGGTGAGCAGTTCTTC
.	TRBV7-2	TRBD1	TRBJ1-1	CASSFIGTGTEAFF	TGTGCCAGCAGCTTCATCGGGACAGGGACCGAGGCTTTCTTT
.	TRBV18	.	TRBJ2-5	CASSPMSQETQYF	TGTGCCAGCTCACCCATGTCCCAAGAGACCCAGTACTTC
.	TRBV6-1	.	TRBJ1-5	CASSGPSSNQPQHF	TGTGCCAGCAGTGGGCCCAGTAGCAATCAGCCCCAGCATTTT
.	TRBV5-4	TRBD2	TRBJ2-5	CASSLGTGLEWAQYF	TGTGCCAGCAGCTTGGGGACTGGACTAGAGTGGGCCCAGTACTTC
.	TRBV4-1	.	TRBJ1-2	CASSQDRGNYGYTF	TGCGCCAGCAGCCAAGACAGGGGAAACTATGGCTACACCTTC
.	TRBV9	.	TRBJ1-2	CASSPDPGGTRNGYTF	TGTGCCAGCAGCCCAGACCCGGGCGGGACCCGGAATGGCTACACCTTC
few	TRBV21-1	.	TRBJ2-3	CASSKGTSGRTDTQYF	TGTGCCAGCAGCAAAGGGACCAGCGGACGCACAGATACGCAGTATTTT
.	TRBV27	.	TRBJ1-1	CASTPGGGTEAFF	TGTGCCAGCACCCCTGGCGGGGGGACTGAAGCTTTCTTT
.	TRBV7-3	.	TRBJ2-2	CASSLGGLAGELFF	TGTGCCAGCAGCTTAGGGGGCTTGGCCGGGGAGCTGTTTTTT
.	TRBV27	.	TRBJ2-1	CASSWGRGNNEQFF	TGTGCCAGCAGCTGGGGACGGGGGAACAATGAGCAGTTCTTC